The 14 T cell receptor beta chains below come from one sample, sequenced in a study of T cells after yellow fever vaccination. TCRdb processed the 5' RACE reads anew with MiXCR; each CDR3 protein has one entry. The table includes approximately 550,000 distinct CDR3 sequences, about 19% detected once. The source material was PBMCs, sampled 15 days after the yellow fever booster vaccination. The origin of the receptors is a man aged 30 to 45 who received the YFV17D yellow fever vaccine.

This clonotype was observed at least ten times. The J gene is TRBJ2-5, the V gene TRBV7-9; weak D call: TRBD2 (5 bases). Germline V gene sequence: CDR1 SEHNR, CDR2 FQNEAQ (reference sequence). This CDR3 is 10 amino acids long. The CDR3 region is CASAGETQYF. CDR3 nucleotides: TGTGCTAGTGCGGGAGAGACCCAGTACTTC.

In this sample, this clonotype turned up a few times. V usage is TRBV6-1 and J usage is TRBJ1-2; 7 bases line up with TRBD1. V lost 7 bases to trimming and J lost 5 bases; unmatched junction nucleotides: 10. Germline CDR1 is MNHNS and CDR2 is SASEGT. The CDR3 is made up of 14 amino acids. The CDR3 loop reads CASKSTGTAYGYTF. DNA of the CDR3: TGTGCCAGCAAAAGTACCGGGACAGCATATGGCTACACCTTC.

This chain connects TRBV10-1 to TRBJ2-3; 7 bases map to TRBD1. After removal of 6 bases from V and 0 bases from J, the junction contained 6 bases not matched to a gene. From germline, CDR1 is WNHNN and CDR2 SYGVQD (reference sequence). The CDR3 loop spans 15 amino acids. CDR3 protein: CASSRLTGSTDTQYF. CDR3 sequence (DNA): TGCGCCAGCAGCCGACTGACAGGGAGCACAGATACGCAGTATTTT.

This clonotype turned up a few times. This rearrangement joins TRBV6-2 or TRBV6-3 to TRBJ2-7, with D unclear. V was pared by 5 bases and J by 3 bases, with 11 bases between. Germline CDR1 and CDR2: MNHEY and SVGEGT. The length of the CDR3 is 13 residues. The CDR3 region is CASSIRSVYEQYF. The CDR3 nucleotides read TGTGCCAGCAGTATCAGATCCGTCTACGAGCAGTACTTC.

This clonotype showed up just a few times. This sequence joins TRBV20-1 and TRBJ2-1; TRBD2 matches 8 bases. In germline, CDR1 is DFQATT, CDR2 SNEGSKA (reference sequence). After removal of 6 bases from V and 4 bases from J, the junction contained 11 bases not matched to a gene. The CDR3 covers 15 residues. CDR3 nucleotide sequence: TGCAGTGCGCGTCCCGGGGGGGCTGGTTACAATGAGCAGTTCTTC. This gives the protein CSARPGGAGYNEQFF.

This sequence joins TRBV11-3 and TRBJ2-1, with TRBD1 identical over 9 bases. J gave up 5 bases and V 6 bases, and 11 bases lay outside the gene matches. From germline, CDR1 is SGHNT and CDR2 YENEEA. The CDR3 sequence is 16 residues long. The CDR3 bases are TGTGCCAGCAGTTCAGCCGCCGGGACAGGGCACAATGAGCAGTTCTTC. This codes for CASSSAAGTGHNEQFF.

This clonotype was detected a few times. The genes are TRBV25-1 and TRBJ2-5; D call uncertain. V lost 3 bases and J lost 1, with 9 bases in between. The germline V gene has CDR1 MGHDK and CDR2 SYGVNS. The CDR3 extends over 14 amino acids. The CDR3 loop reads CASSDSGSQETQYF. The DNA for the CDR3 is TGTGCCAGCAGTGACTCCGGCAGCCAAGAGACCCAGTACTTC.

This clonotype is a singleton in its sample. The junction departs from the called germline gene at one end, perhaps through a read error. The rearrangement links TRBV20-1 to TRBJ2-7; D ambiguous. The CDR3 has 12 residues. In germline, CDR1 is DFQATT, CDR2 SNEGSKA (reference sequence). The CDR3 bases are TGCAGTGCTACTCTTCAGACCTACGAGCTGTACTTC. This encodes CSATLQTYELYF.

The chain couples TRBV15 to TRBJ2-5; 12 bases match TRBD2. Unmatched junction bases numbered 6, after V lost 3 bases and J lost 1 base. The CDR3 spans 17 residues. Germline assignment: CDR1 LNHNV and CDR2 YYDKDF (reference sequence). The CDR3 DNA reads as TGTGCCACCAGCAGGGGTCGGACTAGCGGGACCCAAGAGACCCAGTACTTC. This gives the protein CATSRGRTSGTQETQYF.

The chain recombines TRBV20-1 with TRBJ2-1; a weak D match, TRBD2 (5 bases). The CDR3 is 12 residues long. Between the trimmed V and J ends, which lost 2 bases and 8 bases, there was a span of 10 bases. CDR1 is DFQATT and CDR2 is SNEGSKA in the germline V gene (reference sequence). In DNA form, the CDR3 reads TGCAGTGCTAGAAAGACTATCCATGAGCAGTTCTTC. Translation gives CSARKTIHEQFF.

In this sample, this clonotype turned up a few times. This rearrangement joins TRBV7-9 to TRBJ2-1, with 8 positions matching TRBD2. The CDR3 extends over 15 amino acids. Trimming took 0 bases from V and 6 from J; bases not matched to a gene: 4. Germline assignment: CDR1 SEHNR and CDR2 FQNEAQ (reference sequence). The CDR3 bases are TGTGCCAGCAGCTTAGCCGGGAGGGCCGTCAATGAGCAGTTCTTC. Its protein is CASSLAGRAVNEQFF. The full variable domain, with the rest looked up from reference TRBV7-9 and TRBJ2-1, is DTGVSQNPRHKITKRGQNVTFRCDPISEHNRLYWYRQTLGQGPEFLTYFQNEAQLEKSRLLSDRFSAERPKGSFSTLEIQRTEQGDSAMYLCASSLAGRAVNEQFFGPGTRLTVL.

This clonotype was counted a few times. The CDR3 sequence is CASSRIQRTGGVNEQFF. DNA of the CDR3: TGTGCCAGCAGCCGAATTCAGCGGACAGGGGGGGTGAATGAGCAGTTCTTC. V is TRBV14 and J is TRBJ2-1; TRBD1 matches 10 bases. V dropped 4 bases and J dropped 7; count of bases not matched to a gene: 13. The germline CDR1 and CDR2 sequences are SGHDN and FVKESK. The CDR3 is made up of 17 amino acids.

This clonotype was seen only a few times. The V call is TRBV29-1, the J call TRBJ2-7; D is unclear. Germline V gene data show CDR1 as SQVTM and CDR2 as ANQGSEA. The V end lost 4 bases, the J end lost 4 bases, and 11 bases lay between the germline ends. The CDR3 sequence is 12 residues long. The CDR3 DNA sequence: TGCAGCGTTGGGTCCAGGCTTTACGAGCAGTACTTC. Translation gives CSVGSRLYEQYF.

The CDR3 sequence: CSARHRYSYEQYF. DNA for the CDR3: TGCAGTGCTAGACATCGTTATTCCTACGAGCAGTACTTC. The chain combines TRBV20-1 with TRBJ2-7; unclear D gene. Germline V gene data show CDR1 as DFQATT and CDR2 as SNEGSKA (reference sequence). The CDR3 sequence is 13 residues long. V gave up 2 bases and J gave up 1 base, with 9 bases separating them.